This paragraph reports one TCR beta chain. Its antigen is currently unknown. The whole isolated RNA underwent reverse transcription, so sequencing captured expressed TCRB transcripts. TCRdb's copy holds only in-frame clones and misses some; the assay was immunoSEQ multiplex PCR. Among about 360,000 clones listed, over 10% were seen once. Trimming removed 5 bases from V and 2 bases from J, with 11 bases in between. From germline, CDR1 is LNHDA and CDR2 SQIVND (reference sequence). The CDR3 runs to 14 residues. This entry comes from a study of beta chain features in type 1 diabetes. Findings of the study overall: It was among patients, rather than healthy donors, that naive, central memory and Treg TCRB repertoires appeared more similar. Whatever favoring of shorter templates PCR might show would apply equally to patients and controls.

Sequenced: naive CD4+ T cells from blood. The TCR sequence derives from a man aged 18 to 35 in good health. This sequence joins TRBV19 and TRBJ2-3, with a possible D match to TRBD1 (6 bases). The DNA of the CDR3 is TGTGCCAGTAGTGATTCAGGGGCCACAGATACGCAGTATTTT. It codes for CASSDSGATDTQYF.